This TCR beta chain was retrieved from a study of shared clonotypes between healthy human individuals. The study, taken as a whole, reports: Naive subsets generally had larger estimated richness than memory subsets.

The germline CDR1 and CDR2 sequences are KGHSH and LQKENI. V shed 2 bases and J 9 bases; nucleotides not matched to a gene: 2. The CDR3 is made up of 13 amino acids. TCRdb keeps only in-frame clones here, not all; method: immunoSEQ multiplex PCR. The repertoire holds 2 million to 2.5 million clones, with 93% as singletons. In this sample, this clone turned up once. Its antigen is unknown. This TCR was sampled from a man between 18 and 29 years old in good health. Some clones in this sample may be carry-over from other donors' samples. The sample consisted of naive CD4+ T cells from PBMCs. Sample subset: CD45RA+ positively selected. V gene TRBV18 combines with J gene TRBJ2-1; 9 bases are a match to TRBD1. CDR3 in amino acids: CASSPDRGTEQFF. The DNA for the CDR3 is TGTGCCAGCTCACCAGACAGGGGGACTGAGCAGTTCTTC.